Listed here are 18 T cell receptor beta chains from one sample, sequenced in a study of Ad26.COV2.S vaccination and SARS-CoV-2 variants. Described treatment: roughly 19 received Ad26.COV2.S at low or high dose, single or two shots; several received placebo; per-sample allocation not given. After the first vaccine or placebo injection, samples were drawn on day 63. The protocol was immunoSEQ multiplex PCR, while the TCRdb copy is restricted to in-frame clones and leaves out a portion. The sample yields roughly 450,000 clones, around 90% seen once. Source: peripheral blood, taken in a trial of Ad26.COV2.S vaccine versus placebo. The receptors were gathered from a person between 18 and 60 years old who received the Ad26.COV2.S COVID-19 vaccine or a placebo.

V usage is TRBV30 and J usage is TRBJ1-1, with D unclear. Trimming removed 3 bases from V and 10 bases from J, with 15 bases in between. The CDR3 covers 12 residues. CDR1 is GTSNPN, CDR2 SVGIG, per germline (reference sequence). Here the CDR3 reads CAWSDALGRAFF. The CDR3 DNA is TGTGCCTGGAGCGACGCTCTGGGTCGAGCTTTCTTT.

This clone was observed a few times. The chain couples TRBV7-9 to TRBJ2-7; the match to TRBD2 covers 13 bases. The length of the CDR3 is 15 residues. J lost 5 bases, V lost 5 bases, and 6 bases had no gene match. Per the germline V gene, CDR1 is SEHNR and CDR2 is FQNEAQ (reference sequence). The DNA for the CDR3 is TGTGCCAGCAGCCCGGGGACTAGCGGGACCGACGAGCAGTACTTC. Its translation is CASSPGTSGTDEQYF.

The chain's CDR3 is CASSFVEQETQYF. For the CDR3, the DNA is TGTGCCAGCAGCTTTGTAGAACAAGAGACCCAGTACTTC. This chain links TRBV7-2 with TRBJ2-5; no clear D. This CDR3 comprises 13 residues. The V end was cut by 3 bases, the J end by 2 bases, with 7 bases between. CDR1 and CDR2 (germline): SGHTA, FQGNSA.

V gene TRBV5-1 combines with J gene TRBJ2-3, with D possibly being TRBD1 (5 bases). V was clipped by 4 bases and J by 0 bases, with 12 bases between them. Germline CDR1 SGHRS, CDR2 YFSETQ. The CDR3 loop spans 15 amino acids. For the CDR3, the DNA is TGCGCCAGCAGCCCCGGACAATGGAGCACAGATACGCAGTATTTT. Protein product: CASSPGQWSTDTQYF.

The DNA for the CDR3 is TGTGCCAGCAGCATCGGACTAGCGGGCCCTTACGAGCAGTACTTC. Its protein product is CASSIGLAGPYEQYF. The chain links TRBV7-9 to TRBJ2-7; 11 nucleotides match TRBD2. Germline assignment: CDR1 SEHNR and CDR2 FQNEAQ (reference sequence). The CDR3 consists of 15 residues. V gave up 5 bases and J gave up 4 bases; unmatched junction bases: 7.

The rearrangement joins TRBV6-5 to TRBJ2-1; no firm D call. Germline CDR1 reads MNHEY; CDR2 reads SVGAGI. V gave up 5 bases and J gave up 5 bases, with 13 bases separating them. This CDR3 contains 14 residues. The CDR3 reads CASSPRSGNNEQFF. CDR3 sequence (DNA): TGTGCCAGCAGTCCCCGTTCTGGGAACAATGAGCAGTTCTTC.

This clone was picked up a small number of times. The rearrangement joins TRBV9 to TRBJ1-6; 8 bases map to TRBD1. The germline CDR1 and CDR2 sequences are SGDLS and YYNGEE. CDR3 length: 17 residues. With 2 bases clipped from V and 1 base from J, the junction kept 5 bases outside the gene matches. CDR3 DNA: TGTGCCAGCAGCGTTCAGGGGGCGGGTTCCTATAATTCACCCCTCCACTTT. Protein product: CASSVQGAGSYNSPLHF.

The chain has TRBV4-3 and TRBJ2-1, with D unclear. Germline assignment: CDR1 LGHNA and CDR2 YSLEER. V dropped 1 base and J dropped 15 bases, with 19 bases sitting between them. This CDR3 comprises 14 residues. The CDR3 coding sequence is TGCGCCAGCAGCCAAGTTATTGGCGTCGGGCTGCCGTTCTTC. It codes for CASSQVIGVGLPFF.

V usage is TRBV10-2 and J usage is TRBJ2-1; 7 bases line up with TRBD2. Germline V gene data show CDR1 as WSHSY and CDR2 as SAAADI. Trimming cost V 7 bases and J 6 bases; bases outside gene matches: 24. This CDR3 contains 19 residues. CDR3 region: CASIGSGMPLWPSLNEQFF. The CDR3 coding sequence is TGCGCCAGCATCGGGAGCGGGATGCCCCTCTGGCCATCACTCAATGAGCAGTTCTTC.

CDR3 loop: CASSSPLTMTIGYNEQFF. In DNA form, the CDR3 reads TGTGCCAGCAGTTCCCCCCTGACCATGACTATCGGTTACAATGAGCAGTTCTTC. The chain has TRBV6-2 or TRBV6-3 and TRBJ2-1; D is possibly TRBD2 (5 bases). Germline V lookup: CDR1 MNHEY, CDR2 SVGEGT. The V end was cut by 4 bases, the J end by 4 bases, with 23 bases between. This CDR3 comprises 18 residues.

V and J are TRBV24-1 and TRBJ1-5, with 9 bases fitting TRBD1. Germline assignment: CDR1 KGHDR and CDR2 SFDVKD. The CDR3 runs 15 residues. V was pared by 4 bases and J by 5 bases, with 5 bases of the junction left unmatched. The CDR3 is CATSDPTGGDQPQHF. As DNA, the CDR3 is TGTGCCACCAGTGACCCCACAGGGGGCGATCAGCCCCAGCATTTT.

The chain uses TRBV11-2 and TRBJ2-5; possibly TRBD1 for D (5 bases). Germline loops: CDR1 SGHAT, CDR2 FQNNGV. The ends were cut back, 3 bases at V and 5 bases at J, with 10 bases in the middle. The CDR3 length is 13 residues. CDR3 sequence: CASSFQGQETQYF. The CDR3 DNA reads TGTGCCAGCAGCTTCCAGGGTCAGGAGACCCAGTACTTC.

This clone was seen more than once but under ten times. As DNA, the CDR3 is TGCGCCAGCAGCGGGGACTCTAACACCGGGGAGCTGTTTTTT. Its translation is CASSGDSNTGELFF. This chain joins TRBV10-1 and TRBJ2-2; the D gene is possibly TRBD2 (6 bases). Germline V gives CDR1 WNHNN, CDR2 SYGVQD (reference sequence). The CDR3 covers 14 residues. V was shortened by 6 bases and J by 2 bases, with 10 bases between the two germline ends.

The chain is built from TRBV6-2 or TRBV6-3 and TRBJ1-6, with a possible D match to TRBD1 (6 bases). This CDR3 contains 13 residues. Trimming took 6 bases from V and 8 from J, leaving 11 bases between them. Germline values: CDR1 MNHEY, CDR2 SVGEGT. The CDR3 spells CASSGQRDSPLHF. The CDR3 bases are TGTGCCAGCAGCGGACAGCGGGATTCACCCCTCCACTTT.

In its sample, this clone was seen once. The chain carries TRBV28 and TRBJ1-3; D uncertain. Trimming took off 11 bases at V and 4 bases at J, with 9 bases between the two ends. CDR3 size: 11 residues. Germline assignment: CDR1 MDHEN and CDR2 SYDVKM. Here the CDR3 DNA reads TGTGCCGCCAGTTCAGGAAACACCATATATTTT. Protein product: CAASSGNTIYF.

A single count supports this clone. The DNA of the CDR3 is TGTGCCAGCAGTTCCCGGACAGGGGCCTACGAGCAGTACTTC. Translation: CASSSRTGAYEQYF. The gene calls are TRBV6-2 or TRBV6-3 and TRBJ2-7; TRBD1 agrees at 9 bases. Germline CDR1 and CDR2: MNHEY and SVGEGT. CDR3 length: 14 amino acids. V was clipped by 4 bases and J by 2 bases; unmatched bases: 3.

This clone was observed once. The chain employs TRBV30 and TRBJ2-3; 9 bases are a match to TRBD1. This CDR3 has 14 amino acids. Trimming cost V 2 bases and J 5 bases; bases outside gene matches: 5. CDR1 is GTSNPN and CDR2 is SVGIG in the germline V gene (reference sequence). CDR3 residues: CAWSLGQGLDTQYF. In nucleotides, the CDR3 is TGTGCCTGGAGTTTGGGACAGGGATTAGATACGCAGTATTTT.

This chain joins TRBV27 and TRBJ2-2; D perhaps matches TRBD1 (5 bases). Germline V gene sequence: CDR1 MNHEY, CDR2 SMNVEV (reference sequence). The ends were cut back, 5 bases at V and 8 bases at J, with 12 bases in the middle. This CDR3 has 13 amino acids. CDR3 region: CASSLGHPGELFF. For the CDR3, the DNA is TGTGCCAGCAGTCTCGGACATCCTGGGGAGCTGTTTTTT.